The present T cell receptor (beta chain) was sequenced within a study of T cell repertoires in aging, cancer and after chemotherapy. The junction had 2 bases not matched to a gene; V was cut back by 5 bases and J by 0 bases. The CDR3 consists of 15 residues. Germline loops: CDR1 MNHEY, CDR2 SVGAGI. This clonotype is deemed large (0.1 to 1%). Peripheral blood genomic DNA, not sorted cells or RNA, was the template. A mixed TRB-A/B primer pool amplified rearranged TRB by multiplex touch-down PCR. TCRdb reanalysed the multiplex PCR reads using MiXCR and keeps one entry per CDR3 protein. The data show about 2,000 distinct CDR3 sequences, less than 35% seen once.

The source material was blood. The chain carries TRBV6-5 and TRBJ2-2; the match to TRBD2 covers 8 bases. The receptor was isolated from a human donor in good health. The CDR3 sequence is CASSVAGTNTGELFF. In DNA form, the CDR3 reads TGTGCCAGCAGTGTAGCGGGAACGAACACCGGGGAGCTGTTTTTT.